The clone carrying this T cell receptor (beta chain) was recorded once. The antigen remains undetermined. This sample was taken from a study of cytotoxic CD8 clonotypes in ibrutinib-treated CLL. Notes on the study in general: Measured clonality at baseline was greater than in age-matched healthy donors and tracked with circulating CD8+ T-cell counts.

This CDR3 spans 16 amino acids. The V and J ends lost 7 bases and 3 bases, in that order; junction bases with no gene match: 14. In germline, CDR1 is SQVTM, CDR2 ANQGSEA. Some clones are missing from TCRdb's copy, which holds only in-frame ones; the method was immunoSEQ multiplex PCR. The sample has approximately 70,000 clones, more than 75% seen once; the top ten hold roughly 8%. The sequence derives from a human donor with chronic lymphocytic leukemia. The sequencing here drew on PBMCs, taken at disease progression, from a patient treated with ibrutinib. The chain couples TRBV29-1 to TRBJ2-7, with 11 bases identical to TRBD2. In nucleotides, the CDR3 is TGCAGCGCCCGTCTGGGGCAGCTAGCGGGAGGCTACGAGCAGTACTTC. This encodes CSARLGQLAGGYEQYF.